The source of this T cell receptor (beta chain) is a study of PD-L1 blockade in urothelial cancer. About the study: Administration of atezolizumab to patients began at some point between 2013 and 2015, at 1,200 mg intravenously every 3 weeks.

The V end lost 7 bases, the J end lost 7 bases, and 11 bases lay between the germline ends. The CDR3 totals 11 residues. Germline V lookup: CDR1 SQVTM, CDR2 ANQGSEA. Time point denoted: pretreatment peripheral blood. Sequencing was performed with immunoSEQ multiplex PCR; in TCRdb, only in-frame clones are kept and a portion is missing. The sample yields about 87,000 clones, roughly 90% seen once. The sequencing used PBMCs, collected around atezolizumab (anti-PD-L1) treatment. The TCR sequence derives from an elderly woman with urothelial cancer. This chain joins TRBV29-1 and TRBJ2-1; possible D gene TRBD1, 5 bases. The CDR3 here is CSAPTANEQFF. The CDR3 DNA sequence: TGCAGCGCTCCGACAGCGAATGAGCAGTTCTTC.